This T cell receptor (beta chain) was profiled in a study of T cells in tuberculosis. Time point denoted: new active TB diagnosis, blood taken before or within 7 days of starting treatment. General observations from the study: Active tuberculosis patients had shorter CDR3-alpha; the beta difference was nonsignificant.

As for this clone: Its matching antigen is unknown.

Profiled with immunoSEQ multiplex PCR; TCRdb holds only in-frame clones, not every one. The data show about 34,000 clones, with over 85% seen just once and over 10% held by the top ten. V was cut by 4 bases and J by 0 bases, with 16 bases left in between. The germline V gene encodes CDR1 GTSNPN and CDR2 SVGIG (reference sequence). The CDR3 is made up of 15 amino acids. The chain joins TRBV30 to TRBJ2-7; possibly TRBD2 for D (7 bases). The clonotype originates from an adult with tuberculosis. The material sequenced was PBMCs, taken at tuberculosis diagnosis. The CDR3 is CAWTRLADSSYEQYF. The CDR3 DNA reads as TGTGCCTGGACCCGGCTAGCGGACAGCTCCTACGAGCAGTACTTC.